One sample yielded the 27 T cell receptor beta chains listed below, sequenced in a study of shared clonotypes between healthy human individuals. Produced via immunoSEQ multiplex PCR; TCRdb's table is partial and in-frame only. The sample carries some 2 million clones, around 95% recorded once. What was sequenced was naive CD4+ T cells sorted from blood. Sample subset: CD45RA+ positively selected. The receptors shown here come from a man younger than 35 in good health.

The chain couples TRBV27 to TRBJ2-7, with 9 bases aligning to TRBD1. This CDR3 contains 14 residues. Germline lookup yields CDR1 MNHEY and CDR2 SMNVEV (reference sequence). V shed 2 bases, J shed 5 bases, and the junction held 4 bases outside the gene matches. This chain's CDR3 is CASSLVRDRDEQYF. CDR3 nucleotide sequence: TGTGCCAGCAGTTTAGTCCGGGACAGGGACGAGCAGTACTTC.

The chain joins TRBV5-1 to TRBJ2-7; TRBD2 matches 10 bases. CDR3 length: 14 amino acids. Trimming cost V 4 bases and J 6 bases; bases outside gene matches: 7. Germline V gene lookup returns CDR1 SGHRS and CDR2 YFSETQ. In DNA, the CDR3 is TGCGCCAGCAGCCTTCCTAGCGGGAGTCGCGAGCAGTACTTC. Its translation is CASSLPSGSREQYF. Complete variable domain (other parts from reference TRBV5-1 and TRBJ2-7): KAGVTQTPRYLIKTRGQQVTLSCSPISGHRSVSWYQQTPGQGLQFLFEYFSETQRNKGNFPGRFSGRQFSNSRSEMNVSTLELGDSALYLCASSLPSGSREQYFGPGTRLTVT.

The chain links TRBV7-6 to TRBJ1-5, with no clear D. The germline CDR1 and CDR2 sequences are SGHVS and FNYEAQ. CDR3 length equals 17 residues. The V gene lost 2 bases and the J gene lost 2 bases, with 16 bases spanning the gap. CDR3 bases: TGTGCCAGCAGCTTATCTTTGAGACGAGGAGGCAATCAGCCCCAGCATTTT. Amino acid sequence: CASSLSLRRGGNQPQHF.

This clone was seen a single time. The chain employs TRBV10-3 and TRBJ2-1; D call uncertain. The length of the CDR3 is 12 residues. V lost 4 bases and J 2 bases, leaving 3 bases between the germline ends. In germline, CDR1 is ENHRY, CDR2 SYGVKD. The DNA of the CDR3 is TGTGCCATCAGTGGCACCTACAATGAGCAGTTCTTC. It is translated as CAISGTYNEQFF.

With respect to this clone: One base away lies a much larger clone, so this may be a sequencing read error. The identical CDR3 is also encoded by other nucleotide sequences in the sample. V gene TRBV19 combines with J gene TRBJ1-5; D gene ambiguous. CDR3 length equals 11 residues. Looked up from germline, CDR1 is LNHDA and CDR2 is SQIVND (reference sequence). With 4 bases removed from V and 2 bases from J, the gap between germline ends came to 0 bases. Here the CDR3 reads CASSSNQPQHF. CDR3 nucleotide sequence: TGTGCCAGTAGTAGCAATCAGCCCCAGCATTTT. Combining the CDR3 with reference TRBV19 and TRBJ1-5 gives the whole variable domain DGGITQSPKYLFRKEGQNVTLSCEQNLNHDAMYWYRQDPGQGLRLIYYSQIVNDFQKGDIAEGYSVSREKKESFPLTVTSAQKNPTAFYLCASSSNQPQHFGDGTRLSIL.

V and J are TRBV19 and TRBJ2-7, with 9 bases that match TRBD1. V lost 5 bases to trimming and J lost 2 bases; unmatched junction nucleotides: 7. This CDR3 has 15 residues. The germline CDR1 and CDR2 sequences are LNHDA and SQIVND (reference sequence). The CDR3 is CASSPGGQGPYEQYF. CDR3 DNA sequence: TGTGCCAGTAGTCCAGGGGGACAGGGACCCTACGAGCAGTACTTC.

The chain links TRBV7-9 to TRBJ1-6; 7 bases are shared with TRBD1. Germline V CDR1 and CDR2: SEHNR, FQNEAQ (reference sequence). This CDR3 has 14 residues. V lost 1 base to trimming and J lost 10 bases; unmatched junction nucleotides: 4. The CDR3 DNA reads TGTGCCAGCAGCTTAGACACAGGGGAATCACCCCTCCACTTT. Amino acids: CASSLDTGESPLHF.

V and J are TRBV7-2 and TRBJ2-5; no clear D gene. The CDR3 totals 15 residues. Trimming pared 0 bases from V and 1 base from J, leaving 9 bases between. The germline V gene has CDR1 SGHTA and CDR2 FQGNSA. CDR3 DNA: TGTGCCAGCAGCTTAGCGTTCGGCCTCCAAGAGACCCAGTACTTC. Translating gives CASSLAFGLQETQYF.

The CDR3 here is CASSFRESGNTIYF. The CDR3, as DNA: TGTGCCAGCAGCTTCAGAGAGTCTGGAAACACCATATATTTT. The chain has TRBV5-6 and TRBJ1-3; D call uncertain. This CDR3 region has 14 residues. Trimming shortened V by 2 bases and J by 1 base, and 7 bases separated the two germline ends. Germline V gene lookup returns CDR1 SGHDT and CDR2 YYEEEE.

The chain links TRBV6-6 to TRBJ1-4; 7 bases line up with TRBD1. The CDR3 totals 16 residues. CDR1 MNHNY and CDR2 SVGAGI come from the germline V gene (reference sequence). J gave up 0 bases and V 6 bases, and 7 bases lay outside the gene matches. The CDR3 nucleotides are TGTGCCAGCAGACTTGGACAGGCTGCAACTAATGAAAAACTGTTTTTT. Protein: CASRLGQAATNEKLFF.

J is TRBJ2-7 and V is TRBV12-5, with TRBD1 matching 11 bases. The trim removed 11 bases at V and 2 bases at J, leaving 2 bases unmatched. This CDR3 is 12 amino acids long. CDR1 is LGHNT, CDR2 FRNRAP, per germline. In nucleotides, the CDR3 is TGTGCTGCGGGACAGGGGGCCTACGAGCAGTACTTC. This gives the protein CAAGQGAYEQYF.

In the case of this clone: Distinct nucleotide sequences in the sample also encode this CDR3. Here the CDR3 DNA reads TGTGCCAGCAGCTTAGGGCCAGGGAACACTGAAGCTTTCTTT. It is translated as CASSLGPGNTEAFF. The chain carries TRBV11-2 and TRBJ1-1; D gene uncertain. Germline CDR1 SGHAT, CDR2 FQNNGV. This CDR3 comprises 14 residues. V lost 1 base to trimming and J lost 1 base, with 7 bases between them.

The gene calls are TRBV25-1 and TRBJ2-1, with TRBD2 identical over 7 bases. J was trimmed by 8 bases and V by 5 bases; bases with no gene match: 6. Germline CDR1 reads MGHDK; CDR2 reads SYGVNS. This CDR3 spans 13 amino acids. The CDR3 sequence: CASSRTSFDEQFF. CDR3 coding DNA: TGTGCCAGCAGTAGGACTAGTTTTGATGAGCAGTTCTTC. The complete variable domain, with remaining parts taken from reference TRBV25-1 and TRBJ2-1, reads EADIYQTPRYLVIGTGKKITLECSQTMGHDKMYWYQQDPGMELHLIHYSYGVNSTEKGDLSSESTVSRIRTEHFPLTLESARPSHTSQYLCASSRTSFDEQFFGPGTRLTVL.

V gene TRBV14 combines with J gene TRBJ2-2; D is unresolved. The length of the CDR3 is 14 residues. V was shortened by 4 bases and J by 8 bases, with 14 bases between the two germline ends. Germline values: CDR1 SGHDN, CDR2 FVKESK. CDR3 loop: CASSRDSYPGELFF. The CDR3 coding sequence is TGTGCCAGCAGCCGTGACTCCTACCCTGGGGAGCTGTTTTTT.

The table lists this clone with a few counts. The chain joins TRBV2 to TRBJ1-2, with D unclear. CDR1 and CDR2 from the germline V gene are SNHLY and FYNNEI. The CDR3 is 13 amino acids. With 4 bases removed from V and 0 bases from J, the gap between germline ends came to 6 bases. The CDR3 coding sequence is TGTGCCAGCAGTGTAAACACTAACTATGGCTACACCTTC. It codes for CASSVNTNYGYTF.

The V and J genes are TRBV6-5 and TRBJ2-7; TRBD1 matches 9 bases. V dropped 5 bases and J dropped 4; count of bases not matched to a gene: 6. CDR1 MNHEY and CDR2 SVGAGI come from the germline V gene. This CDR3 is 14 amino acids long. The CDR3 sequence: CASSRTGQGYEQYF. The CDR3 nucleotides read TGTGCCAGCAGTCGAACGGGACAGGGATACGAGCAGTACTTC.

About this clone itself: Other DNA sequences in this sample translate to the same CDR3. V gene TRBV5-4 combines with J gene TRBJ1-1; 10 bases match TRBD1. V lost 3 bases and J lost 2; bases outside the gene matches: 1. The CDR3 extends over 14 amino acids. CDR1 and CDR2 from the germline V gene are SGHNT and YYREEE (reference sequence). CDR3 in DNA: TGTGCCAGCAGCTCGACAGGGGGCAACACTGAAGCTTTCTTT. This codes for CASSSTGGNTEAFF.

The J gene is TRBJ2-2, the V gene TRBV5-1; 10 bases map to TRBD1. Looked up from germline, CDR1 is SGHRS and CDR2 is YFSETQ. V lost 3 bases to trimming and J lost 6 bases; unmatched junction nucleotides: 5. This CDR3 is 15 amino acids long. CDR3 nucleotide sequence: TGCGCCAGCAGCTCGACAGGGGGCAAGGCCGGGGAGCTGTTTTTT. It encodes CASSSTGGKAGELFF.

The chain employs TRBV19 and TRBJ1-2; 9 positions match TRBD1. This CDR3 contains 14 residues. Germline V CDR1 and CDR2: LNHDA, SQIVND (reference sequence). V was clipped by 6 bases and J by 4 bases; unmatched bases: 6. Written as DNA, the CDR3 is TGTGCCAGTAGAGTGACAGGGGGAAGCTATGGCTACACCTTC. Protein product: CASRVTGGSYGYTF.

This clone was detected once. The rearrangement joins TRBV6-1 to TRBJ1-2, with TRBD1 as a possible D gene (5 bases). The V end was cut by 2 bases, the J end by 2 bases, with 12 bases between. CDR1 and CDR2 (germline): MNHNS, SASEGT. The CDR3 is made up of 15 amino acids. The CDR3 spells CASSEWGTENYGYTF. DNA of the CDR3: TGTGCCAGCAGTGAATGGGGGACGGAGAACTATGGCTACACCTTC.

The chain uses TRBV5-1 and TRBJ1-1; D possibly corresponds to TRBD1 (5 bases). CDR1 is SGHRS, CDR2 YFSETQ, per germline. This CDR3 is built from 16 residues. V lost 2 bases and J lost 1, with 15 bases in between. CDR3 nucleotides: TGCGCCAGCAGCTTCGAGCTGGGGCAGAAGAACACTGAAGCTTTCTTT. Amino acids: CASSFELGQKNTEAFF. Full variable domain (remainder filled in from reference TRBV5-1 and TRBJ1-1): KAGVTQTPRYLIKTRGQQVTLSCSPISGHRSVSWYQQTPGQGLQFLFEYFSETQRNKGNFPGRFSGRQFSNSRSEMNVSTLELGDSALYLCASSFELGQKNTEAFFGQGTRLTVV.

This chain connects TRBV6-5 to TRBJ1-1; 7 nucleotides line up with TRBD1. V lost 10 bases and J lost 5; bases outside the gene matches: 13. The V gene's germline CDR1 is MNHEY and CDR2 SVGAGI. The CDR3 is made up of 14 amino acids. Here the CDR3 reads CATNRQGIRTEAFF. The CDR3 DNA is TGTGCCACCAATCGACAGGGAATAAGGACTGAAGCTTTCTTT.

This chain connects TRBV5-1 to TRBJ2-7; D is ambiguous. The CDR3 spans 15 residues. V was trimmed by 9 bases and J by 0 bases, leaving 19 bases between them. Per germline, CDR1 SGHRS and CDR2 YFSETQ. The CDR3 sequence: CATKDGPGVSYEQYF. The CDR3 DNA reads as TGCGCCACCAAAGACGGTCCAGGAGTCTCCTACGAGCAGTACTTC. Using reference TRBV5-1 and TRBJ2-7 for the parts outside the CDR3, the full variable domain is KAGVTQTPRYLIKTRGQQVTLSCSPISGHRSVSWYQQTPGQGLQFLFEYFSETQRNKGNFPGRFSGRQFSNSRSEMNVSTLELGDSALYLCATKDGPGVSYEQYFGPGTRLTVT.

This sequence joins TRBV30 and TRBJ1-6; D is unclear. CDR3 length equals 12 residues. Germline V gene lookup returns CDR1 GTSNPN and CDR2 SVGIG (reference sequence). With 3 bases removed from V and 10 bases from J, the gap between germline ends came to 10 bases. The CDR3 DNA reads TGTGCCTGGAGGAGGGTCGAGTCACCCCTCCACTTT. Translated: CAWRRVESPLHF. The complete variable domain, with remaining parts taken from reference TRBV30 and TRBJ1-6, reads SQTIHQWPATLVQPVGSPLSLECTVEGTSNPNLYWYRQAAGRGLQLLFYSVGIGQISSEVPQNLSASRPQDRQFILSSKKLLLSDSGFYLCAWRRVESPLHFGNGTRLTVT.

CDR3 protein: CASSHVRLLAGEGEQYF. CDR3 in DNA: TGCGCCAGCAGCCATGTCAGGCTCCTAGCGGGAGAGGGCGAGCAGTACTTC. The chain uses TRBV4-1 and TRBJ2-7; 10 nucleotides line up with TRBD2. Trimming at V came to 3 bases and at J to 6 bases, leaving 14 bases not matched to a gene. Looked up from germline, CDR1 is MGHRA and CDR2 is YSYEKL. The CDR3 is made up of 17 amino acids.

This chain connects TRBV11-2 to TRBJ2-7; tentative D call: TRBD2 (6 bases). With 4 bases removed from V and 3 bases from J, the gap between germline ends came to 16 bases. Germline CDR1 is SGHAT and CDR2 is FQNNGV. The CDR3 runs to 15 residues. The DNA of the CDR3 is TGTGCCAGCAGCTCCCGACAGACTAGTATCTACGAGCAGTACTTC. Amino acid sequence: CASSSRQTSIYEQYF.

The chain joins TRBV10-3 to TRBJ1-6; D is ambiguous. The CDR3 has 15 residues. Trimming shortened V by 8 bases and J by 5 bases, and 16 bases separated the two germline ends. Germline CDR1 and CDR2: ENHRY and SYGVKD. The CDR3 reads CAIARSQFDNSPLHF. The DNA for the CDR3 is TGTGCCATCGCCAGGAGCCAATTTGATAATTCACCCCTCCACTTT.